The clone carrying this TCR beta chain was seen more than once but under ten times. This record belongs to a study of blood T cell repertoires in COVID-19. Some clones are missing from TCRdb's copy, which holds only in-frame ones; the method was immunoSEQ multiplex PCR. The sample has about 240,000 clones, more than 85% seen once. Ages ranged from about 18 to 100 years, with residence in about 24 US areas. Participant-given clinical history determined each cohort assignment. Recovery among Cohort 3 donors was established by two negative PCRs, clearance, or symptom resolution. This sequence originates from a woman under 40 who had recovered from COVID-19. Sequencing input: PBMCs or T cells enriched from blood (not recorded which).

The CDR3 sequence is CASSVTGDVSEAFF. The CDR3 coding sequence is TGTGCCAGCAGCGTAACAGGGGATGTGTCTGAAGCTTTCTTT. The rearrangement uses TRBV9 and TRBJ1-1; TRBD1 matches at 7 bases. The CDR3 has 14 amino acids. Germline values: CDR1 SGDLS, CDR2 YYNGEE. Trimming cost V 1 base and J 6 bases; bases outside gene matches: 6.